The clone carrying this TCR beta chain was detected many times. The data derive from a study of early T cells in non-severe SARS-CoV-2 infection. Individual cDNA molecules were tagged with unique molecular identifiers, the study reported. TCRdb used MiXCR to reprocess the 5' RACE reads, holding one entry per CDR3 protein. Altogether about 36,000 distinct CDR3 sequences are present, roughly 6.8% being singletons, with the ten largest covering about 22%. This CDR3 has 14 residues. V dropped 7 bases and J dropped 0 bases, with 12 bases sitting between them. Germline-derived CDR1 and CDR2 are SGHRS and YFSETQ.

The clonotype comes from an adult who was a healthcare worker with PCR-confirmed SARS-CoV-2 infection or an uninfected control (not recorded which). The chain links TRBV5-1 to TRBJ2-3; TRBD2 is a possible D gene (6 bases). The sample here was whole blood, taken at baseline. DNA for the CDR3: TGCGCCAGCCGCGGGGACCCAAGCACAGATACGCAGTATTTT. Amino acids: CASRGDPSTDTQYF.